This T cell receptor (beta chain) is from a study of shared clonotypes between healthy human individuals. At the deep level, the assay was run. It was across several immunoSEQ plates that each subset's genomic DNA was evenly split. TCRdb keeps only in-frame clones here, not all; method: immunoSEQ multiplex PCR. The sample includes some 2,000,000 clones, around 95% of them seen just once. This CDR3 region has 11 residues. Trimming removed 3 bases at V and 11 bases at J, with 10 bases between. Germline loops: CDR1 GTSNPN, CDR2 SVGIG (reference sequence). This clonotype was obtained from a man between 18 and 29 years old in good health. The chain carries TRBV30 and TRBJ1-4, with TRBD1 as a possible D gene (5 bases). The source material was naive CD4+ T cells sorted from blood. Subset indicated: CD45RA+ positively selected. The CDR3: CAWSGGKKLFF. CDR3 nucleotide sequence: TGTGCCTGGAGCGGGGGGAAGAAACTGTTTTTT.